The present TCR beta chain was sequenced within a study of neurological immune-mediated disorders. Findings and limits, study-wide: HTLV-1-associated myelopathy led in TCR clonal expansion, while multiple sclerosis ranked lowest, below healthy controls. Across subjects, expanded clones had no CDR3 amino acid sequences in common, pointing to private repertoires in all groups.

This clonotype has ten or more counts. The antigen remains unidentified. In every sequencing run, more than 170 million TCR-beta sequences were generated from 15-18 subjects. TCRdb re-called the 5' RACE reads through MiXCR, storing one row per CDR3 protein. The data hold 20,000 or so distinct CDR3 sequences, with about an eighth observed a single time. 2 million PBMCs stored at -80 C were the source of the unsorted libraries. The sequence was collected from a woman between 35 and 50 years old with HTLV-1-associated myelopathy (HAM/TSP). The sequenced sample was PBMCs.

Written as DNA, the CDR3 is TGTGCTAGTGCCTCGGGACTCCGCTCCTACAATGAGCAGTTCTTC. Residues: CASASGLRSYNEQFF. This rearrangement joins TRBV12-5 to TRBJ2-1; TRBD2 is a possible D gene (6 bases). This CDR3 has 15 amino acids. V lost 7 bases and J lost 0, with 13 bases in between. CDR1 is LGHNT and CDR2 is FRNRAP in the germline V gene.